The 22 T cell receptor beta chains presented below share a single source sample, sequenced in a study of Graves' ophthalmopathy and Graves' hyperthyroidism. Beta-chain TCR CDR3 regions were amplified from RNA transcripts. Second-round multiplex PCR came after a first-round RT-PCR that employed HTBI primers. TCRdb re-derived calls from the multiplex PCR reads in MiXCR, one entry per CDR3 protein. The sample has 300,000 to 350,000 distinct CDR3 sequences; roughly 15% are singletons. Sequenced sample: peripheral blood. These receptors came from an adult man with Graves' ophthalmopathy.

This clonotype was seen many times. The J gene is TRBJ1-3, the V gene TRBV6-6, with D perhaps matching TRBD1 (5 bases). V shed 10 bases and J shed 0 bases, with 22 bases lying between them. CDR1 and CDR2 (germline): MNHNY, SVGAGI (reference sequence). The length of the CDR3 is 17 residues. CDR3 loop: CATAGWTGTFSGNTIYF. Here the CDR3 DNA reads TGTGCCACAGCAGGGTGGACGGGGACCTTCTCTGGAAACACCATATATTTT.

The rearrangement links TRBV6-5 to TRBJ2-5; 7 positions agree with TRBD1. CDR1 and CDR2 from the germline V gene are MNHEY and SVGAGI. Trimming cost V 2 bases and J 1 base; bases outside gene matches: 4. The CDR3 is made up of 15 amino acids. The CDR3 spells CASSYAGTVQETQYF. CDR3 in DNA: TGTGCCAGCAGTTACGCTGGGACAGTCCAAGAGACCCAGTACTTC.

There are many counts of this clonotype. V gene TRBV6-5 combines with J gene TRBJ1-1; no clear D. The V gene lost 0 bases and the J gene lost 5 bases, with 13 bases spanning the gap. The CDR3 consists of 15 residues. Germline CDR1 is MNHEY and CDR2 is SVGAGI. CDR3 residues: CASSYSTFAATEAFF. CDR3 nucleotides: TGTGCCAGCAGTTACTCAACCTTTGCGGCAACTGAAGCTTTCTTT.

This clonotype has just a few counts. One end of the junction fails to match germline, which may point to a read error. This chain uses TRBV6-2 or TRBV6-3 with TRBJ1-5, with 9 bases identical to TRBD1. The CDR3 contains 12 residues. Per germline, CDR1 MNHEY and CDR2 SVGEGT. CDR3 sequence reads: CASSPKGQGIYF. DNA for the CDR3: TGTGCCAGCAGCCCCAAGGGACAGGGAATTTATTTT.

About this clonotype: Possible read error: a much larger clone is one base away. The V call is TRBV6-1, the J call TRBJ2-3; possible D gene TRBD2, 5 bases. The CDR3 contains 15 residues. The V gene lost 4 bases and the J gene lost 5 bases, with 16 bases spanning the gap. From germline, CDR1 is MNHNS and CDR2 SASEGT. The CDR3 DNA sequence: TGTGCCAGCAGTGCCGCGGGTTCCGTCATAGATACGCAGTATTTT. Protein: CASSAAGSVIDTQYF.

This clonotype was seen ten or more times. The chain uses TRBV4-1 and TRBJ1-1, with D uncertain. This CDR3 spans 15 amino acids. V was trimmed by 2 bases and J by 3 bases, leaving 13 bases between them. Germline V gene sequence: CDR1 MGHRA, CDR2 YSYEKL. This chain's CDR3 is CASSQYVAGHTEAFF. The CDR3 bases are TGCGCCAGCAGCCAATACGTGGCAGGACACACTGAAGCTTTCTTT.

This clonotype was seen ten or more times. V is TRBV18 and J is TRBJ2-7; either TRBD1 or TRBD2 may fit D (5 bases each). Trimming stripped 0 bases from V and 7 bases from J, with 10 bases between. CDR1 and CDR2 from the germline V gene are KGHSH and LQKENI. The CDR3 length is 13 residues. CDR3: CASSPPAGREQYF. CDR3 nucleotides: TGTGCCAGCTCACCACCGGCAGGGAGAGAGCAGTACTTC.

Ten or more counts support this clonotype. The genes are TRBV27 and TRBJ2-2, with D perhaps TRBD1 (6 bases). This CDR3 region has 15 residues. Trimming removed 5 bases from V and 4 bases from J, with 14 bases in between. Germline lookup yields CDR1 MNHEY and CDR2 SMNVEV (reference sequence). CDR3 sequence (DNA): TGTGCCAGCAGTAGTCCCGGGACATCCACCGGGGAGCTGTTTTTT. It yields the protein CASSSPGTSTGELFF.

The V and J genes are TRBV11-2 and TRBJ1-6, with D possibly matching TRBD1 (6 bases). Germline V CDR1 and CDR2: SGHAT, FQNNGV. The CDR3 loop spans 16 amino acids. V was pared by 1 base and J by 0 bases, with 7 bases between. The CDR3 reads CASSLVQGSYNSPLHF. As DNA, the CDR3 is TGTGCCAGCAGCTTAGTACAGGGCTCCTATAATTCACCCCTCCACTTT.

This clonotype was observed at least ten times. The V gene is TRBV28, the J gene TRBJ2-7, with 10 nucleotides matching TRBD1. Germline V gives CDR1 MDHEN, CDR2 SYDVKM. V shed 6 bases and J 2 bases; nucleotides not matched to a gene: 4. The CDR3 length is 14 residues. In DNA form, the CDR3 reads TGTGCCAGCAGGCCCGGGACAGGGGCCTACGAGCAGTACTTC. Translating gives CASRPGTGAYEQYF. Combining the CDR3 with reference TRBV28 and TRBJ2-7 gives the whole variable domain DVKVTQSSRYLVKRTGEKVFLECVQDMDHENMFWYRQDPGLGLRLIYFSYDVKMKEKGDIPEGYSVSREKKERFSLILESASTNQTSMYLCASRPGTGAYEQYFGPGTRLTVT.

This clonotype was observed at least ten times. This sequence joins TRBV12-3 or TRBV12-4 and TRBJ2-2, with a possible D match to TRBD1 (5 bases). This CDR3 contains 15 residues. The V end lost 3 bases, the J end lost 7 bases, and 15 bases lay between the germline ends. CDR3 amino acids: CASSFIGVVDGELFF. CDR3 DNA: TGTGCCAGCAGTTTCATAGGGGTAGTGGACGGGGAGCTGTTTTTT.

The chain uses TRBV24-1 and TRBJ2-5; 7 nucleotides match TRBD1. The length of the CDR3 is 15 residues. The germline V gene encodes CDR1 KGHDR and CDR2 SFDVKD. The V and J ends lost 3 bases and 1 base, in that order; junction bases with no gene match: 4. The CDR3 here is CATSDDRVTQETQYF. For the CDR3, the DNA is TGTGCCACCAGTGATGACAGGGTTACCCAAGAGACCCAGTACTTC.

This clonotype was seen at least ten times. V and J are TRBV7-9 and TRBJ2-5; D may be TRBD2 (5 bases). This CDR3 has 15 amino acids. Between the trimmed V and J ends, which lost 4 bases and 5 bases, there was a span of 17 bases. Germline loops: CDR1 SEHNR, CDR2 FQNEAQ (reference sequence). CDR3 DNA sequence: TGTGCCAGCAGCTCCGGAGGCCGGATCCATGAGACCCAGTACTTC. Translation gives CASSSGGRIHETQYF.

This clonotype showed up many times. This may arise from a read error, as a much more abundant clone is one base away. The rearrangement uses TRBV11-2 and TRBJ2-1; 13 bases are a match to TRBD2. Losses at the gene ends were 5 bases for V and 7 bases for J; bases not matched to a gene: 5. The CDR3 runs to 15 residues. Germline V gene data show CDR1 as SGHAT and CDR2 as FQNNGV. The CDR3 DNA reads TGTGCCAGCAGCCTTGGACTAGCGGGAGTTAATGAGCAGTTCTTC. It translates to CASSLGLAGVNEQFF.

The J gene is TRBJ1-2, the V gene TRBV7-2; possibly TRBD1 for D (6 bases). The CDR3 loop spans 14 amino acids. V dropped 7 bases and J dropped 2 bases, with 14 bases sitting between them. Germline V CDR1 and CDR2: SGHTA, FQGNSA. The CDR3 region has the DNA TGTGCCAGCACCCCTTGGCAGGGGAACTATGGCTACACCTTC. Amino acids: CASTPWQGNYGYTF.

This clonotype was seen repeatedly, ten times or more. This rearrangement joins TRBV13 to TRBJ2-7; D ambiguous. The germline V and J ends were trimmed by 2 bases and 5 bases, with 10 bases remaining between them. Per germline, CDR1 PRHDT and CDR2 FYEKMQ (reference sequence). There are 13 residues in the CDR3. This CDR3 is CASSLSVSHEQYF. CDR3 nucleotides: TGTGCCAGCAGCTTAAGTGTGTCCCACGAGCAGTACTTC.

This clonotype was seen many times. The chain carries TRBV12-3 or TRBV12-4 and TRBJ2-5, with 8 bases aligning to TRBD2. CDR3 length: 14 amino acids. The V segment lost 5 bases and the J segment 4 bases; nucleotides outside the gene matches: 6. In DNA, the CDR3 is TGTGCCAGCAGTACGTCCGGGGGGGGAGAGACCCAGTACTTC. It translates to CASSTSGGGETQYF.

This chain uses TRBV6-2 or TRBV6-3 with TRBJ1-1, with D perhaps matching TRBD1 (6 bases). Trimming removed 2 bases from V and 0 bases from J, with 13 bases in between. Germline V gives CDR1 MNHEY, CDR2 SVGEGT. CDR3 size: 16 residues. The CDR3 nucleotides read TGTGCCAGCAGTTACCGGGGGGCGCAGGTGAACACTGAAGCTTTCTTT. Translating it yields CASSYRGAQVNTEAFF.

This clonotype appeared many times. The rearrangement joins TRBV2 to TRBJ1-2; 7 bases are shared with TRBD1. CDR3 length: 15 amino acids. The germline V gene encodes CDR1 SNHLY and CDR2 FYNNEI. The junction had 9 bases not matched to a gene; V was cut back by 4 bases and J by 4 bases. CDR3 in amino acids: CASSAGDGDSYGYTF. The CDR3 DNA reads TGTGCCAGCAGTGCAGGCGATGGGGACAGCTATGGCTACACCTTC.

As concerns this clonotype: The junction differs from germline at one of its ends, possibly a read error. The V gene is TRBV4-2, the J gene TRBJ2-7; 10 positions agree with TRBD2. From germline, CDR1 is LGHNA and CDR2 YNFKEQ. CDR3 size: 17 residues. CDR3 in DNA: TGTGCCAGCAACCAAGACCCCCTAGCGGGAGTGTTCCACGAGCAGTACTTC. Residues: CASNQDPLAGVFHEQYF.

This clonotype has ten or more counts. This chain connects TRBV7-2 to TRBJ1-2, with D perhaps TRBD1 (5 bases). The V gene lost 2 bases and the J gene lost 5 bases, with 12 bases spanning the gap. The length of the CDR3 is 14 residues. Germline V lookup: CDR1 SGHTA, CDR2 FQGNSA. In nucleotides, the CDR3 is TGTGCCAGCAGCTTAACCGGACAAATATATGGCTACACCTTC. This codes for CASSLTGQIYGYTF.

This clonotype was counted ten times or more. This chain connects TRBV7-2 to TRBJ2-5, with D perhaps matching TRBD2 (7 bases). Between the trimmed V and J ends, which lost 0 bases and 4 bases, there was a span of 15 bases. The CDR3 runs to 16 residues. Germline CDR1 reads SGHTA; CDR2 reads FQGNSA. This CDR3 reads CASSLAMGGAGETQYF. CDR3 in DNA: TGTGCCAGCAGCTTAGCGATGGGGGGGGCCGGAGAGACCCAGTACTTC.